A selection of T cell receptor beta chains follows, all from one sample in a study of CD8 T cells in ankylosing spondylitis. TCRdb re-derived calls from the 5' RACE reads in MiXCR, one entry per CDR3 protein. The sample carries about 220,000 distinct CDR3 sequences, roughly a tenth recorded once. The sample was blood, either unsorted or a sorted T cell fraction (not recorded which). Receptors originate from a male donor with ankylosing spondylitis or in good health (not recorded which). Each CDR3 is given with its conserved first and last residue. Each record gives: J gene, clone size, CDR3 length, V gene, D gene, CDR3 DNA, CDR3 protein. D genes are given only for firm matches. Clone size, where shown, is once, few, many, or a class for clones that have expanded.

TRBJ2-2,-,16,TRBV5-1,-,TGCGCCAGCAGCTTGGGGACAATCACGAACACCGGGGAGCTGTTTTTT,CASSLGTITNTGELFF
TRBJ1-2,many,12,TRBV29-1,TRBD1,TGCAGCGTGGCGACAGGGGGCTTTGGCTACACCTTC,CSVATGGFGYTF
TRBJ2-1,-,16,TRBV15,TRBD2,TGTGCCACCAGCCCGCCCCCCCTAGCGGGGGTGAGTGAGCAGTTCTTC,CATSPPPLAGVSEQFF
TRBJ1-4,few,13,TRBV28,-,TGTGCCTCGCAGGGAGCAACTAATGAAAAACTGTTTTTT,CASQGATNEKLFF
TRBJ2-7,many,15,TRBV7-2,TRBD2,TGTGCCAGCAGCCCAGGGACTAGCAGCTCCTACGAGCAGTACTTC,CASSPGTSSSYEQYF
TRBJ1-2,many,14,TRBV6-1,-,TGTGCCAGCAGTGGGGGGGGCCTAAACTATGGCTACACCTTC,CASSGGGLNYGYTF
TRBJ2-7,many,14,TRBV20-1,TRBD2,TGCAGTGCTAGAGATCCGCGGGGGGGATACGAGCAGTACTTC,CSARDPRGGYEQYF
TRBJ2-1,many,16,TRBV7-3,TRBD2,TGTGCCAGCAGCTTGGCGCCTAGCGGGGTGTTGAATGAGCAGTTCTTC,CASSLAPSGVLNEQFF
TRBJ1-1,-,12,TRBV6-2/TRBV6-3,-,TGTGCCAGCAGGGGCATGAACACTGAAGCTTTCTTT,CASRGMNTEAFF
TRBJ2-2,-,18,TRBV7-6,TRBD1,TGTGCCAGCAGCTTAGCTCCGTCCGGACAGGGGTCCACCGGGGAGCTGTTTTTT,CASSLAPSGQGSTGELFF
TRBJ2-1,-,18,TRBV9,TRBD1,TGTGCCAGCAGCGTCCCGGGATGGGGGACAGGGCACCTCAATGAGCAGTTCTTC,CASSVPGWGTGHLNEQFF
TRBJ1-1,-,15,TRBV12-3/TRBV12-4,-,TGTGCCAGCAGTTTAGGGGCGGGGTATTTGACTGAAGCTTTCTTT,CASSLGAGYLTEAFF
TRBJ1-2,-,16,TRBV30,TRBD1,TGTGCCTGGAGTCGGGACAGGGAGTCTATAATCTATGGCTACACCTTC,CAWSRDRESIIYGYTF
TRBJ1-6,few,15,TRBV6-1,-,TGTGCCAGCTCAAAAAAGGGACGAGAGAATTCACCCCTCCACTTT,CASSKKGRENSPLHF
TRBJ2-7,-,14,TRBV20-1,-,TGCAGTGCTAGAGATGGGGAAGCCTCCTACGAGCAGTACTTC,CSARDGEASYEQYF
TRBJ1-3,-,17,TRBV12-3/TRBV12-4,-,TGTGCCAGCAGTTTATCCAAGGGACATCTAACTGGAAACACCACATATTTT,CASSLSKGHLTGNTTYF
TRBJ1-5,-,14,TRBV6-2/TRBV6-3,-,TGTGCCAGCAGTTACGACGGGCCCCCAGGGCCCCAGCATTTT,CASSYDGPPGPQHF
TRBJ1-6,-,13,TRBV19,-,TGTGCCAGTATGGCACAGGGACGCTCACCCCTCCACTTT,CASMAQGRSPLHF
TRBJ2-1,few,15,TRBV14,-,TGTGCCAGCAGCGCGACAGGAGGCTCCTACAATGAGCAGTTCTTC,CASSATGGSYNEQFF
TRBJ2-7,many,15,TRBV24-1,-,TGTGCCACCAGTGGAGGCCCCGAAGGCGCCTACGAGCAGTACTTC,CATSGGPEGAYEQYF
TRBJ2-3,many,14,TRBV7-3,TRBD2,TGTGCCAGCAGCTCTAGCGGGGGGATAGATACGCAGTATTTT,CASSSSGGIDTQYF
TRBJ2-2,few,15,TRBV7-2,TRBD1,TGTGCCAGCAGCACCGACAGGGGCGACACCGGGGAGCTGTTTTTT,CASSTDRGDTGELFF
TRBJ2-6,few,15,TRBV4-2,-,TGTGCCAGCAGCCAAGGGGGCGCTGGGGCCAACGTCCTGACTTTC,CASSQGGAGANVLTF
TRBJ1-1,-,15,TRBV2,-,TGTGCCAGCGGGAGAGAGGAAATTACGAACACTGAAGCTTTCTTT,CASGREEITNTEAFF
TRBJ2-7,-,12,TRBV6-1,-,TGTGCCAGCACGGGACAAAGATACGAGCAGTACTTC,CASTGQRYEQYF
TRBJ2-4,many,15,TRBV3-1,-,TGTGCCAGCAGCCAAGATGTTCGTGGGGCAAACATTCAGTACTTC,CASSQDVRGANIQYF
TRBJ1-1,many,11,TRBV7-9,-,TGTGCCAGCAGCTTCGGTGGGGAAGCTTTCTTT,CASSFGGEAFF
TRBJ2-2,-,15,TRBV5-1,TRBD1,TGCGGCAGCAGTCCCGGGACAGCGAACACCGGGGAGCTGTTTTTT,CGSSPGTANTGELFF
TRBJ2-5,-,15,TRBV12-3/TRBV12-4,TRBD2,TGTGCCAGCAGTTCTAGCGGTAGAAATCAAGAGACCCAGTACTTC,CASSSSGRNQETQYF
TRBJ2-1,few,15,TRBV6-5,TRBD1,TGTGCCAGCAGTTACGGAGGGACAGGAGACAATGAGCAGTTCTTC,CASSYGGTGDNEQFF
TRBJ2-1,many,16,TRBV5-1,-,TGCGCCAGCAGCTGGGGAGACAGGAGCCCCTACAATGAGCAGTTCTTC,CASSWGDRSPYNEQFF
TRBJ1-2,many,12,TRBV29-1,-,TGCAGCGTTGAAAGCGGGGCAGGTGGCTACACCTTC,CSVESGAGGYTF
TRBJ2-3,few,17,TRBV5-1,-,TGCGCCAGCAGCCCCCTCTCCCGGGACGGTAGCACAGATACGCAGTATTTT,CASSPLSRDGSTDTQYF
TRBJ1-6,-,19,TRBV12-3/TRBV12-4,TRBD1,TGTGCCATCAGTTTAGCCCTAAGCGCTACCGGGACAGGAGGTTCACCCCTCCACTTT,CAISLALSATGTGGSPLHF
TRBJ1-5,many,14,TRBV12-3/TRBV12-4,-,TGTGCCAGCAGTTTCGGTGGGCGGGATCAGCCCCAGCATTTT,CASSFGGRDQPQHF
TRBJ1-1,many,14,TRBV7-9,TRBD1,TGTGCCAGCAGCCGGGACAGTTTTTCTGGTGAAGCTTTCTTT,CASSRDSFSGEAFF
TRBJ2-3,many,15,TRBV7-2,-,TGTGCCAGCAGCCACGGAGAGGGAGACACAGATACGCAGTATTTT,CASSHGEGDTDTQYF
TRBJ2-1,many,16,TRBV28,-,TGTGCCAGCAGTTCCGTTACCGAGTATCCTCGGAATGAGCAGTTCTTC,CASSSVTEYPRNEQFF
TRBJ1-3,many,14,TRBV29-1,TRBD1,TGCAGCGTTTACGGGACAGGGTCTGGAAACACCATATATTTT,CSVYGTGSGNTIYF
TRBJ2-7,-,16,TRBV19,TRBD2,TGTGCCAGTAGTATGGAAGGGACTAGCGGGTCCTACGAGCAGTACTTC,CASSMEGTSGSYEQYF
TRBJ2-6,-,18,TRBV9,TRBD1,TGTGCCAGCAGCGCCAGCGGGACAGGGGGCTCTGGGGCCAACGTCCTGACTTTC,CASSASGTGGSGANVLTF
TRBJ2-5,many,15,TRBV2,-,TGTGCCAGCAGTGAAGGGTTTCTAGCGATAGAGACCCAGTACTTC,CASSEGFLAIETQYF
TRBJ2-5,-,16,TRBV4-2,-,TGTGCCAGCAGCCCCGACGGCTCGACCGGGGGAGAGACCCAGTACTTC,CASSPDGSTGGETQYF
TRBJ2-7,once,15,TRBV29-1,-,TGCAGCGTTGAAGATCTTCGGGGTGAGTCCCACGAGCAGTACTTC,CSVEDLRGESHEQYF
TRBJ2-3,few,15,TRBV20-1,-,TGCAGTGGAGGGAAAGGTGGTGTGGCGACAGATACGCAGTATTTT,CSGGKGGVATDTQYF
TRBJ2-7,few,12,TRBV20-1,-,TGCAGTGCTTCGCAGGGGGGCCAAGAGCAGTACTTC,CSASQGGQEQYF
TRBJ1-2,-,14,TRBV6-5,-,TGTGCCAGCAGTTACTCGAGGGGGTACTATGGCTACACCTTC,CASSYSRGYYGYTF
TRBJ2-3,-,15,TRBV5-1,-,TGCGCCAGCAGCTTGGGGGGATGCCGCACAGATACGCAGTATTTT,CASSLGGCRTDTQYF
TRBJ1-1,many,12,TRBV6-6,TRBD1,TGTGCCAGCAGTCCCGGGACAGGGGCCGCTTTCTTT,CASSPGTGAAFF
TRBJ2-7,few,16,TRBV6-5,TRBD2,TGTGCCAGCAGCTACTCGAAAAGCGGGGAAGGATACGAGCAGTACTTC,CASSYSKSGEGYEQYF
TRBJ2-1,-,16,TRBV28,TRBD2,TGTGCCAGCACATCATTAGCGGGGGGACCGTACAATGAGCAGTTCTTC,CASTSLAGGPYNEQFF
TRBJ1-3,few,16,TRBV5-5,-,TGTGCCAGCAGCAGACGACAGGAACACTCTGGAAACACCATATATTTT,CASSRRQEHSGNTIYF
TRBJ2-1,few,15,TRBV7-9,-,TGTGCCAGCAGCCCCCTGGACGGAGCCTACAATGAGCAGTTCTTC,CASSPLDGAYNEQFF
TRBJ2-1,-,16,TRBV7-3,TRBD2,TGTGCCAGCAGCTTAAATAGTGGACTAGCGGGATCTGAGCAGTTCTTC,CASSLNSGLAGSEQFF
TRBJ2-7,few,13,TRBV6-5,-,TGTGCCAGCAGTTACCTCCTGGCGGACGAGCAGTACTTC,CASSYLLADEQYF